The rows below give T cell receptor beta chains drawn from one sample of a study of spatial heterogeneity in lung cancer. TCRdb analysed the 5' RACE reads with MiXCR anew, one entry per CDR3 protein. Here the sample spans more than 75,000 distinct CDR3 sequences, approximately 19% being singletons. Sequenced material: PBMCs, taken at follow-up. The receptor source for this set is a male donor with early-stage non-small cell lung cancer. The CDR3 runs from the conserved cysteine through the conserved F or W. Fields, in order: D gene, CDR3 length, V gene, J gene, clone size, CDR3 protein, CDR3 DNA. The D gene is left open where the match is weak. The size field is filled for only some rows; it gives once, few, many or a size class.

TRBD1	12	TRBV19	TRBJ2-1	many	CASSIGTGVTFF	TGTGCCAGTAGTATCGGGACAGGGGTGACGTTCTTC
TRBD2	16	TRBV20-1	TRBJ2-3	NA	CSARDGSGRLTDTQYF	TGCAGTGCTAGAGATGGTAGCGGGAGGTTAACAGATACGCAGTATTTT
NA	17	TRBV9	TRBJ1-3	NA	CASSVTGSQSSGNTIYF	TGTGCCAGCAGCGTCACAGGATCCCAAAGCTCTGGAAACACCATATATTTT
NA	15	TRBV4-1	TRBJ2-2	many	CASSQGVTNTGELFF	TGCGCCAGCAGCCAAGGGGTGACAAACACCGGGGAGCTGTTTTTT
NA	22	TRBV4-3	TRBJ1-5	many	CASSQVFFGGDSLFYSNQPQHF	TGCGCCAGCAGCCAAGTCTTTTTCGGGGGAGACAGTCTATTTTATAGCAATCAGCCCCAGCATTTT
NA	15	TRBV20-1	TRBJ2-7	few	CSAPRYRDNAYEQYF	TGCAGTGCTCCGCGTTACCGGGACAACGCCTACGAGCAGTACTTC
TRBD2	14	TRBV27	TRBJ2-1	few	CASRGRASRNEQFF	TGTGCCAGCAGGGGGAGGGCCTCTAGGAATGAGCAGTTCTTC
NA	21	TRBV10-2	TRBJ1-1	NA	CASSEVGRDVGSGLMNTEAFF	TGCGCCAGCAGTGAGGTTGGCAGGGACGTCGGATCAGGTCTCATGAACACTGAAGCTTTCTTT
NA	12	TRBV12-3/TRBV12-4	TRBJ1-1	NA	CASSSGRTEAFF	TGTGCCAGCAGTTCGGGTCGCACTGAAGCTTTCTTT
NA	15	TRBV7-8	TRBJ2-6	many	CASSSLRAGANVLTF	TGTGCCAGCAGCTCGCTGAGGGCCGGGGCCAACGTCCTGACTTTC
TRBD1	12	TRBV4-1	TRBJ1-1	few	CASSQRDSEAFF	TGCGCCAGCAGCCAGCGGGACAGTGAAGCTTTCTTT
NA	15	TRBV20-1	TRBJ2-5	NA	CSATGRSRGTDTQYF	TGCAGTGCTACCGGACGCTCAAGGGGCACAGATACGCAGTACTTC
NA	15	TRBV9	TRBJ1-1	once	CASSVAGQMNTEAFF	TGTGCCAGCAGCGTAGCTGGACAGATGAACACTGAAGCTTTCTTT
NA	14	TRBV30	TRBJ1-2	many	CAWSQQGLRRGYTF	TGTGCCTGGAGTCAACAGGGTTTGCGGCGAGGCTACACCTTC
NA	13	TRBV7-9	TRBJ1-1	NA	CASSRGENTEAFF	TGTGCCAGCAGCCGCGGGGAGAACACTGAAGCTTTCTTT
NA	14	TRBV19	TRBJ1-2	few	CASSILSGTDGYTF	TGTGCCAGTAGTATATTATCAGGGACGGATGGCTACACCTTC
TRBD1	14	TRBV3-1	TRBJ1-1	NA	CASTTTGGGTEAFF	TGTGCCAGCACTACCACAGGGGGAGGCACTGAAGCTTTCTTT
TRBD1	14	TRBV7-2	TRBJ1-4	NA	CASSLGTGSEKLFF	TGTGCCAGCAGCTTAGGGACAGGGTCAGAAAAACTGTTTTTT
NA	16	TRBV11-2	TRBJ2-1	NA	CASSLVIGLTYNEQFF	TGTGCCAGCAGCTTAGTCATAGGACTTACGTACAATGAGCAGTTCTTC
NA	13	TRBV12-3/TRBV12-4	TRBJ1-2	NA	CASSGRDTHGYTF	TGTGCCAGCAGTGGCCGGGACACCCATGGCTACACCTTC
NA	13	TRBV7-9	TRBJ2-3	NA	CASSLYRTDTQYF	TGTGCCAGCAGCTTATACCGGACAGATACGCAGTATTTT
NA	15	TRBV12-3/TRBV12-4	TRBJ2-2	NA	CASSIAVFQTGELFF	TGTGCCAGCAGTATAGCGGTTTTTCAAACCGGGGAGCTGTTTTTT
TRBD2	14	TRBV5-1	TRBJ2-7	many	CASSSGLAGDGQYF	TGCGCCAGCAGCTCCGGACTAGCGGGGGATGGGCAGTACTTC
NA	15	TRBV5-5	TRBJ2-1	few	CASSAPQRPYNEQFF	TGTGCCAGCAGCGCCCCACAGCGGCCCTACAATGAGCAGTTCTTC
TRBD2	14	TRBV20-1	TRBJ2-3	NA	CSARTSGTTDTQYF	TGCAGTGCTAGGACTAGCGGGACTACAGATACGCAGTATTTT
TRBD1	14	TRBV19	TRBJ1-2	once	CASRNGQGPYGYTF	TGTGCCAGTAGGAACGGACAGGGACCCTATGGCTACACCTTC
TRBD2	17	TRBV4-1	TRBJ2-3	few	CASSHLLAGEGTDTQYF	TGCGCCAGCAGCCATTTACTAGCGGGAGAGGGGACAGATACGCAGTATTTT
NA	14	TRBV24-1	TRBJ2-1	few	CATSGREKRNEQFF	TGTGCCACCAGTGGACGGGAGAAAAGGAATGAGCAGTTCTTC
NA	12	TRBV7-2	TRBJ2-3	few	CASTLGRSTQYF	TGTGCCAGCACCCTGGGGAGGAGTACGCAGTATTTT
NA	15	TRBV28	TRBJ1-2	few	CASRRTMGGEYGYTF	TGTGCCAGCAGACGGACGATGGGAGGGGAGTATGGCTACACCTTC
NA	16	TRBV6-5	TRBJ2-5	few	CASSIRGIGAEETQYF	TGTGCCAGCAGTATAAGGGGGATAGGGGCCGAGGAGACCCAGTACTTC
NA	14	TRBV24-1	TRBJ2-5	few	CATSEKGVQETQYF	TGTGCCACCAGTGAAAAGGGCGTACAAGAGACCCAGTACTTC
NA	11	TRBV20-1	TRBJ2-3	few	CSGGFTDTQYF	TGCAGTGGGGGGTTCACAGATACGCAGTATTTT
NA	13	TRBV5-1	TRBJ2-1	NA	CASSLTGPNEQFF	TGCGCCAGCAGCTTGACGGGGCCCAATGAGCAGTTCTTC
NA	13	TRBV3-1	TRBJ2-2	few	CASSQTTTGELFF	TGTGCCAGCAGCCAAACTACCACCGGGGAGCTGTTTTTT
NA	15	TRBV29-1	TRBJ2-1	NA	CSVEALALGRDEQFF	TGCAGCGTTGAAGCGCTGGCCTTGGGGCGGGATGAGCAGTTCTTC
NA	13	TRBV6-5	TRBJ2-4	few	CASSSGGENIQYF	TGTGCCAGCAGTTCCGGAGGGGAGAACATTCAGTACTTC
NA	12	TRBV2	TRBJ1-1	few	CASTWGVDEAFF	TGTGCCAGCACCTGGGGGGTTGATGAAGCTTTCTTT
TRBD1	13	TRBV15	TRBJ1-1	NA	CAAAGQLNTEAFF	TGTGCCGCCGCGGGACAGTTGAACACTGAAGCTTTCTTT
NA	15	TRBV7-2	TRBJ2-1	NA	CASSPGAGPYNEQFF	TGTGCCAGCAGCCCCGGGGCGGGGCCGTACAATGAGCAGTTCTTC
TRBD1	13	TRBV5-1	TRBJ1-5	few	CASSKGQQEPQHF	TGCGCCAGCAGCAAGGGACAGCAGGAACCCCAGCATTTT
NA	14	TRBV6-5	TRBJ2-7	NA	CASSYTGNSYEQYF	TGTGCCAGCAGTTACACAGGCAACTCCTACGAGCAGTACTTC
NA	15	TRBV24-1	TRBJ2-3	few	CATSDLGESTDTQYF	TGTGCCACCAGTGATTTGGGGGAGAGCACAGATACGCAGTATTTT
NA	14	TRBV20-1	TRBJ1-1	few	CSARDSGLNTEAFF	TGCAGTGCTAGAGATAGTGGGCTGAACACTGAAGCTTTCTTT
NA	16	TRBV7-9	TRBJ2-5	NA	CASSPRVGDSSETQYF	TGTGCCAGCAGCCCCAGGGTGGGGGACTCGTCAGAGACCCAGTACTTC
NA	16	TRBV2	TRBJ1-5	NA	CASSDGGTPGNQPQHF	TGTGCCAGCAGTGACGGGGGGACGCCCGGTAATCAGCCCCAGCATTTT
TRBD1	14	TRBV5-1	TRBJ2-1	many	CASSRGQAYNEQFF	TGCGCCAGCAGCAGGGGACAGGCCTACAATGAGCAGTTCTTC
NA	17	TRBV15	TRBJ1-5	NA	CATSRPHRSGSNQPQHF	TGTGCCACCAGCAGACCTCACCGGTCGGGTAGCAATCAGCCCCAGCATTTT
NA	13	TRBV27	TRBJ1-4	few	CASRTPSNEKLFF	TGTGCCAGCAGGACACCGTCTAATGAAAAACTGTTTTTT